This TCR beta chain was identified during a study of blood T cell repertoires in COVID-19. Germline CDR1 is MGHRA and CDR2 is YSYEKL. This CDR3 comprises 13 residues. Of note for this clone: One end of the junction does not line up with germline, which may come from a read error.

The method was immunoSEQ multiplex PCR; TCRdb's version includes in-frame clones alone and lacks a portion of them. The data show almost 250,000 clones, around 85% seen once. The sample consisted of PBMCs or T cells enriched from blood (not recorded which). The chain is built from TRBV4-1 and TRBJ2-3; D is ambiguous. This TCR was recovered from a woman aged 45-59 years with acute COVID-19. This CDR3 reads CASSQGSKDTQYF. CDR3 coding DNA: TGCGCCAGCAGCCAAGGGAGCAAAGATACGCAGTATTTT.